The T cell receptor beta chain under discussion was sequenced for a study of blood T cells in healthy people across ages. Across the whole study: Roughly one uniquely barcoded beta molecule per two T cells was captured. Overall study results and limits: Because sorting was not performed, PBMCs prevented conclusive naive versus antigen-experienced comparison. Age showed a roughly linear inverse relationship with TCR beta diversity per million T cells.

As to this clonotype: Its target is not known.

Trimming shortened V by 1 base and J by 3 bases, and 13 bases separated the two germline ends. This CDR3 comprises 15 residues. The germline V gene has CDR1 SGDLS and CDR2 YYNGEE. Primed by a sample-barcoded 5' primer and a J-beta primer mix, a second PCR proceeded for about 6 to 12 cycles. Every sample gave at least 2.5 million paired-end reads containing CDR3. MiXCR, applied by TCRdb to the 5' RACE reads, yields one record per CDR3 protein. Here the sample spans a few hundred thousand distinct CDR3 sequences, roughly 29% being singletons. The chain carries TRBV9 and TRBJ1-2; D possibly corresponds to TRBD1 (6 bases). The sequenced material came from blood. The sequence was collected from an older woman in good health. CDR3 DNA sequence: TGTGCCAGCAGCGTAACAGGGTTTAATGACTATGGCTACACCTTC. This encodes CASSVTGFNDYGYTF.